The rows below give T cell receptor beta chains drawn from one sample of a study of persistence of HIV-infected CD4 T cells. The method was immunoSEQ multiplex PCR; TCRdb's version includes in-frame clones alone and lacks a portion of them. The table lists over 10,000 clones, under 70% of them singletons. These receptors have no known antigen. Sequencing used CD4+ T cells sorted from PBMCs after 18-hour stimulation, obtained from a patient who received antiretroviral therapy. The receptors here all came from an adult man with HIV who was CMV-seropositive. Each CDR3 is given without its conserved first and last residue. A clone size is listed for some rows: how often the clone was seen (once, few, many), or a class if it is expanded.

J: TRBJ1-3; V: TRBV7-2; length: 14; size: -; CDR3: ASSLSWALPGNTIY
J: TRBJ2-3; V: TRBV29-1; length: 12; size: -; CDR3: SVASGVDTDTQY
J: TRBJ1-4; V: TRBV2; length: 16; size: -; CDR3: ASTGGLGAARTNEKLF
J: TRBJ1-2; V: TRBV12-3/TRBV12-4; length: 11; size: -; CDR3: ASSGQGFGGYT
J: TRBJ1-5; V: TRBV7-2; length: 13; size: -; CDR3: ASSLGWVANQPQH
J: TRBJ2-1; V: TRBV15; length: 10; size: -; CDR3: ATTQGEREQF
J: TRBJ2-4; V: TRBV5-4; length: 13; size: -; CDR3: ASSLRGVAKNIQY
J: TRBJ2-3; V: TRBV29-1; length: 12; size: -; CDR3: SASGTSSSDTQY
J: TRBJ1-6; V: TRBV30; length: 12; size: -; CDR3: AWSIARGNSPLH
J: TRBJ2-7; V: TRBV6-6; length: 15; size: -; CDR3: ASSQLAGVGSVYEQY
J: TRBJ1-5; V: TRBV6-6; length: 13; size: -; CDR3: ASSLEGPQTQPQH
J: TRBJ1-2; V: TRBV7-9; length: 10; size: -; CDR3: ASSTAAYGYT
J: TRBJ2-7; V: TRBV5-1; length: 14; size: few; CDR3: ASSPFSRQGRNEQY
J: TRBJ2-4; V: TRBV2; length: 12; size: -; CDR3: ASSLGQGRNIQY
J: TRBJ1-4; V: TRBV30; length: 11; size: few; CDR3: AWKLQGSEKLF
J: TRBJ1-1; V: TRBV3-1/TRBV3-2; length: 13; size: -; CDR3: ASSQDPSRSTEAF
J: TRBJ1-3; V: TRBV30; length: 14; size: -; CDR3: AWSVQKGGSGNTIY
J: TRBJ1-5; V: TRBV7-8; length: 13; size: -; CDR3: ASSLARVQGQPQH
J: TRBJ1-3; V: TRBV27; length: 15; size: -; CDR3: ASSPTAPWRFGNTIY
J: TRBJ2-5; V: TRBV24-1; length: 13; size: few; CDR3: ATSDPRTGRETQY
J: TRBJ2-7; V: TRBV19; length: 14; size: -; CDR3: ASSIGRGTWGYEQY
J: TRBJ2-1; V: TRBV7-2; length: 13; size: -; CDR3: ASSFSGTGGYEQF
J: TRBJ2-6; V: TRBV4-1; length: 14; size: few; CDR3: ASSQEGLLGANVLT
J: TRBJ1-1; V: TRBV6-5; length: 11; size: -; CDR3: ASRNGGNTEAF
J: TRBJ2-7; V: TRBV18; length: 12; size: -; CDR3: ASSPPGTNYEQY
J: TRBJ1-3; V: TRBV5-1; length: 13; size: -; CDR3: ASSREAASGNTIY
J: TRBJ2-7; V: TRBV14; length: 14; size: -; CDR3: ASSQEIVGRLGEQY
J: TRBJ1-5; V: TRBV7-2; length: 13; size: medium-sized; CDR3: ASSLGGTVHQPQH
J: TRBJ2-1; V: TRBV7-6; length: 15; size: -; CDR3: ASSLLSGGSSYNEQF
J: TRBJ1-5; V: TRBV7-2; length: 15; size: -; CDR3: ASSPKRTGGSNQPQH
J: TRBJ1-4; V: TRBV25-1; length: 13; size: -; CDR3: ASSAVVGGNEKLF
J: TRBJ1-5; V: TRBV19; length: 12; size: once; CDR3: ASTRQGGNQPQH
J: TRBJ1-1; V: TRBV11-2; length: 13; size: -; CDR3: ASSFPRGRGDEAF
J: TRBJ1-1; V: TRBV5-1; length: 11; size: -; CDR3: ASSPDLGREAF
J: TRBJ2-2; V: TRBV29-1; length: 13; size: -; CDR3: SGTSGGTNTGELF
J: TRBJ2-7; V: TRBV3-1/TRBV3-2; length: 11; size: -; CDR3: ASSPRGSYEQY
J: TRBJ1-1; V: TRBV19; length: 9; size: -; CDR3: ASKGSTEAF
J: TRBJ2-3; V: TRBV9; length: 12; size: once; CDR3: ASRDRGMTDTQY
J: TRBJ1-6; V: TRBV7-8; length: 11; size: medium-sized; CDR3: ASSSLPQSPLH
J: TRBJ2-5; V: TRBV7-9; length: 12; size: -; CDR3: ASSDTGGRETQY
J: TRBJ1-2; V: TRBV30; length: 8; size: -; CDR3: AWRSVGYT
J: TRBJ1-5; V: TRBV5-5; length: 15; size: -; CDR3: ASSFQLGGHSNQPQH
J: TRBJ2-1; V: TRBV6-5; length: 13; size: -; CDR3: ASSRSGGAGNEQF
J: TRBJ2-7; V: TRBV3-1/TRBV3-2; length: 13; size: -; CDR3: ASSQDPRGFYEQY
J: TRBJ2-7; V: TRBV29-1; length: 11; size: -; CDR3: SVVGETYYEQY
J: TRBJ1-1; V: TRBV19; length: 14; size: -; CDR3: ASSTPPAGLNTEAF
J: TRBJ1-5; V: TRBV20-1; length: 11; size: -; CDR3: SASLGKDQPQH
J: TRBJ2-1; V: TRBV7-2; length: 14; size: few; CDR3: ASSSDTGRGNHEQF
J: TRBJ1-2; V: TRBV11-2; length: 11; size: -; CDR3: ASSFGGRYGYT
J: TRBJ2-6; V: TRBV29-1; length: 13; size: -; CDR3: SVRPPGSGANVLT
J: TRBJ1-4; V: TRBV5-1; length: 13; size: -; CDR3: ASSNPGTNNEKLF
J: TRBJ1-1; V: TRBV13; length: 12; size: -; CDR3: ASSSRRDSSQAF
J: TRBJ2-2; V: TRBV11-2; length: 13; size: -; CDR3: ASSHGTRNTGELF
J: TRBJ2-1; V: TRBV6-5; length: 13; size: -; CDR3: ASSYSQGRPGEQF
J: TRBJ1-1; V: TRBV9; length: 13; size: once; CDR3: ASSVERQTATEAF